Detailed here is one TCR beta chain. This receptor's antigen is unknown. There are no base qualities to consult, and no much larger clone falls within one base. This sample is drawn from a study of OX40 agonist ivuxolimab in advanced cancers. About the study as a whole: Ivuxolimab was an agonistic, fully human IgG2 monoclonal antibody directed against OX40 (CD134), a costimulatory receptor. Among the approximately 54 dose-escalation patients, some 20 had hepatocellular carcinoma, 15 or so melanoma, 9 renal cell carcinoma and 9 head and neck cancer. The point of sequencing TCRbeta in the periphery was to test whether ivuxolimab changed TCR sequence diversity and drove clonal T-cell expansion. Partial responses occurred in three dose-escalation patients, of whom one had hepatocellular carcinoma and two had cutaneous melanoma. The paper reports the monotherapy dose-escalation portion (N of about 51 patients) of the phase I ivuxolimab trial. Intravenous ivuxolimab was administered to patients every 2 weeks at six dose levels: 0.01, 0.1, 0.3, 1.5, 3 and 10 mg/kg. In the dose-escalation cohort, roughly 82% of patients were male, and the mean age was 60 years with a range of about 20 to 80. Patients were allowed to have had prior anti-PD-1, anti-PD-L1 or anti-CTLA-4 therapy, and 40% of the dose-escalation patients had been treated with checkpoint inhibitors.

To sequence the TCRbeta CDR3 region, genomic DNA was isolated from the sorted cells. The immunoSEQ Assay was used for sequencing of TCRbeta CDR3 regions. Held by TCRdb, this immuneACCESS table contains in-frame sequences only and omits some clones. Under half of the omission traces to an unresolved V gene where checked; the cause of the rest is unknown. The sample table shows 65,000 to 90,000 clones, and about 91% are seen once. Roughly 0.71% of the sample rests with the top ten. Overall study outcomes, separate from this receptor: Low levels of normalized T-cell clonal expansion were also seen in some patients who did not respond. The antigen specificity of the peripheral T cells that underwent clonal expansion was not determined. In partial responders in the 0.1-3.0 mg/kg groups, normalized peripheral clonal expansion was found to be among the lowest, especially among CD8+ T cells. At doses of 0.1 to 3.0 mg/kg, clonal expansion of both CD4+ and CD8+ T cells in blood was seen between baseline and week 6. On average, CD8+ T cells showed more expanded clones than CD4+ T cells after ivuxolimab.

Patients with autoimmune disease history or receiving systemic immunosuppression were excluded from the trial. Peripheral blood for TCR sequencing was drawn from every dose cohort at baseline, at cycle 4 day 1 and at cycle 7 day 1. The samples were taken from a phase I, first-in-human, multicenter, open-label dose-escalation trial of ivuxolimab. Adults with locally advanced or metastatic head and neck squamous cell, hepatocellular, melanoma or renal cell carcinoma were enrolled in the trial. Before TCR sequencing, CD4+ T cells and CD8+ T cells from peripheral blood were sorted into separate populations. From the cysteine through the phenylalanine, the CDR3 covers 13 amino acids. The kept DNA is CDR3 alone, 39 bases in frame from the first base. Taken from the germline V gene, the CDR1 and CDR2 loops are MDHEN and SYDVKM. V sheds 4 bases and J sheds 7 bases, leaving 11 bases between their ends.

This receptor was identified in an adult with an advanced solid tumor such as melanoma, head and neck, liver or kidney cancer. The receptor chain draws on TRBV28 and TRBJ1-5; the D gene cannot be resolved reliably. The sample consisted of CD4+ or CD8+ T cells sorted from blood, taken in a trial of the OX40 agonist ivuxolimab. CDR3 protein: CASSSLSWQPQHF. The DNA is TGTGCCAGCAGTTCCCTATCGTGGCAGCCCCAGCATTTT.